This passage covers 15 T cell receptor beta chains from one sample sequenced in a study of T-cell reconstitution after alpha-beta-depleted transplantation in children. This sample's TCRbeta library carried unique molecular identifier barcodes. MiXCR was run by TCRdb on the PCR reads, yielding one entry per CDR3 protein. The sample includes around 190,000 distinct CDR3 sequences, around 7% of them seen just once. The starting material was PBMCs, obtained before TCRalphabeta/CD19-depleted stem cell transplant. These receptors were collected from a boy aged 2 to 10 with acute lymphoblastic leukemia, due to receive a stem cell transplant.

This clonotype appeared many times. J is TRBJ2-2 and V is TRBV28; D gene uncertain. In germline, CDR1 is MDHEN, CDR2 SYDVKM. V shed 5 bases and J shed 2 bases, with 12 bases lying between them. CDR3 length: 15 residues. The CDR3 DNA reads as TGTGCCAGCAGTGGACCCGAGACTAACACCGGGGAGCTGTTTTTT. This gives the protein CASSGPETNTGELFF.

This rearrangement joins TRBV20-1 to TRBJ1-1, with a weak D call TRBD1 (6 bases). V lost 3 bases to trimming and J lost 0 bases, with 14 bases between them. The CDR3 loop spans 15 amino acids. Germline values: CDR1 DFQATT, CDR2 SNEGSKA (reference sequence). The CDR3 DNA sequence: TGCAGTGCTAGGGAACAAGACAGGCTGAACACTGAAGCTTTCTTT. Translation gives CSAREQDRLNTEAFF.

By share, this clonotype counts as medium-sized (0.01 to 0.1%). The genes are TRBV6-4 and TRBJ2-3, with a tentative D call TRBD2 (6 bases). Germline CDR1 is MRHNA and CDR2 is SNTAGT. V gave up 6 bases and J gave up 3 bases, with 10 bases separating them. The length of the CDR3 is 13 residues. The DNA of the CDR3 is TGTGCCAGCAGAAGACGGGGGACAGATACGCAGTATTTT. Protein: CASRRRGTDTQYF.

The genes are TRBV25-1 and TRBJ1-2, with D unresolved. The CDR3 is made up of 13 amino acids. Trimming took 2 bases from V and 0 from J, leaving 4 bases between them. The germline V gene has CDR1 MGHDK and CDR2 SYGVNS. This chain's CDR3 is CASSENPNYGYTF. The CDR3 bases are TGTGCCAGCAGTGAAAACCCTAACTATGGCTACACCTTC.

This clonotype showed up many times. The chain carries TRBV15 and TRBJ2-1; tentative D call: TRBD2 (6 bases). V lost 1 base to trimming and J lost 7 bases, with 8 bases between them. CDR3 length: 13 residues. From germline, CDR1 is LNHNV and CDR2 YYDKDF (reference sequence). CDR3: CATSRGGGNEQFF. The DNA of the CDR3 is TGTGCCACCAGCAGAGGGGGAGGAAATGAGCAGTTCTTC.

The sample holds a few counts of this clonotype. The chain uses TRBV5-5 and TRBJ1-5; 12 nucleotides align to TRBD1. CDR3 length: 15 residues. V shed 4 bases, J shed 9 bases, and the junction held 8 bases outside the gene matches. Germline V CDR1 and CDR2: SGHKS, YYEKEE (reference sequence). Written as DNA, the CDR3 is TGTGCCAGCAGCGAGGGACAGGGGGCCTCGGCGCCCCAGCATTTT. Translation: CASSEGQGASAPQHF.

This clonotype came up many times. V gene TRBV10-2 combines with J gene TRBJ1-1, with D possibly matching TRBD1 (6 bases). The CDR3 runs to 13 residues. Per the germline V gene, CDR1 is WSHSY and CDR2 is SAAADI. V lost 7 bases, J lost 3 bases, and 12 bases lay in between. Here the CDR3 reads CASNMGADTEAFF. CDR3 bases: TGCGCCAGCAATATGGGGGCGGACACTGAAGCTTTCTTT.

The J gene is TRBJ1-5, the V gene TRBV7-8; 7 bases agree with TRBD1. V shed 5 bases, J shed 4 bases, and the junction held 20 bases outside the gene matches. In germline, CDR1 is SGHVS, CDR2 FQNEAQ. The CDR3 contains 19 residues. This chain's CDR3 is CASSKSRPGEGGPNQPQHF. The CDR3 DNA reads TGTGCCAGCAGCAAATCACGTCCGGGGGAAGGGGGCCCTAATCAGCCCCAGCATTTT.

This chain joins TRBV25-1 and TRBJ2-3; D unclear. CDR1 and CDR2 from the germline V gene are MGHDK and SYGVNS. This CDR3 spans 14 amino acids. Trimming pared 2 bases from V and 3 bases from J, leaving 9 bases between. Here the CDR3 reads CASSEGYWTDTQYF. In DNA, the CDR3 is TGTGCCAGCAGTGAAGGTTACTGGACAGATACGCAGTATTTT.

This clonotype was seen more than once but under ten times. The chain carries TRBV20-1 and TRBJ2-1; 9 bases are a match to TRBD1. The CDR3 contains 18 residues. In germline, CDR1 is DFQATT, CDR2 SNEGSKA (reference sequence). Unmatched junction bases numbered 19, after V lost 0 bases and J lost 10 bases. CDR3 region: CSARDFLRTGTGHGEQFF. Here the CDR3 DNA reads TGCAGTGCTAGAGACTTCCTACGCACCGGGACAGGGCATGGGGAGCAGTTCTTC.

In this sample, this clonotype turned up many times. The V and J genes are TRBV29-1 and TRBJ2-7, with 9 positions matching TRBD2. This CDR3 region has 12 residues. CDR1 is SQVTM, CDR2 ANQGSEA, per germline. The ends lost 6 bases at V and 2 bases at J; junction bases unmatched: 2. As DNA, the CDR3 is TGCAGCGTGGCTAGCGGGGCCTACGAGCAGTACTTC. This codes for CSVASGAYEQYF.

This clonotype appeared many times. The chain has TRBV19 and TRBJ1-3; maybe TRBD1 (5 bases). V lost 5 bases and J lost 7, with 12 bases in between. Germline V gene data show CDR1 as LNHDA and CDR2 as SQIVND (reference sequence). This CDR3 contains 13 residues. The CDR3 here is CASSLGQRNTIYF. The CDR3 DNA follows: TGTGCCAGTAGTCTCGGACAACGGAACACCATATATTTT.

In this sample, this clonotype turned up a few times. This chain links TRBV28 with TRBJ2-1; 8 bases are shared with TRBD2. CDR1 and CDR2 from the germline V gene are MDHEN and SYDVKM. J gave up 2 bases and V 1 base, and 4 bases lay outside the gene matches. This CDR3 has 16 amino acids. The chain's CDR3 is CASSLYMGLAYNEQFF. CDR3 sequence (DNA): TGTGCCAGCAGTTTATATATGGGACTAGCCTACAATGAGCAGTTCTTC.

This clonotype appeared a single time. The rearrangement links TRBV30 to TRBJ1-2; D not resolved. Looked up from germline, CDR1 is GTSNPN and CDR2 is SVGIG (reference sequence). With 1 base removed from V and 5 bases from J, the gap between germline ends came to 8 bases. This CDR3 is built from 12 residues. CDR3 region: CAWSDDKYGYTF. The DNA of the CDR3 is TGTGCCTGGAGTGACGACAAGTATGGCTACACCTTC.

This clonotype came up many times. V and J are TRBV6-2 or TRBV6-3 and TRBJ2-3, with D hard to call. Germline V CDR1 and CDR2: MNHEY, SVGEGT. The length of the CDR3 is 14 residues. V was pared by 6 bases and J by 2 bases, with 12 bases between. CDR3 in amino acids: CASRPMGFTDTQYF. DNA for the CDR3: TGTGCCAGCAGACCGATGGGTTTCACAGATACGCAGTATTTT.